This entry concerns a single T cell receptor beta chain. Antigen: not known. This may come from a read error, since a much larger clone is one base off. The sample is drawn from a study of metastatic and nonmetastatic thyroid tumors. Findings and limits, study-wide: It was reportedly found that TCR beta diversity was significantly higher in malignant thyroid tumors than in benign nodules, a difference seen in both blood and tumor samples.

The CDR3 has 15 amino acids. Germline assignment: CDR1 SQVTM and CDR2 ANQGSEA. TCRdb reprocessed the PCR reads via MiXCR. The sample holds 25,000 to 35,000 clones, 9.5% to 14% seen once. Every patient was untreated before thyroid surgery. The gene calls are TRBV29-1 and TRBJ2-5, with 11 bases identical to TRBD2. Sequencing was performed on blood. The receptor comes from a female donor with papillary thyroid cancer or a benign thyroid nodule (not recorded which). Some clones in this sample may be carry-over from other donors' samples. The CDR3 DNA reads as TGCATCGTCCTGGGGGTTAGCGGGAGGGCGGAGACCCAGTACTTC. Its protein is CIVLGVSGRAETQYF.